This entry features one TCR beta chain sequence. It lacks a known antigen. Qualities for individual bases were not recorded, and no much larger clone is one base off. This entry comes from a study of T cell changes during pregnancy in multiple sclerosis (dated by TCRdb to between 2017 and 2020). With regard to the full study: In women with multiple sclerosis, the researchers looked at how the T cell repertoire shifted as pregnancy progressed.

From the germline V gene, CDR1 is SNHLY and CDR2 is FYNNEI. The germline ends are 4 bases apart after V is trimmed by 4 bases and J by 1 base. Spanning cysteine to phenylalanine, the CDR3 consists of 13 amino acids. CDR3 DNA only is kept here, 39 bases in frame from base 1. Libraries were prepared through the immunoSEQ multiplex PCR assay. TCRdb stores this immuneACCESS table with in-frame sequences only. Part of the clones is absent; in the studies checked, under half of the shortfall reflects unresolved V genes, and no reason is known for the rest. The sample contains 65,000 to 80,000 clones, approximately 94% of them found a single time. The ten biggest clones cover 0.21% of the sample.

The chain is made from TRBV2 and TRBJ2-2, with the D gene too uncertain to name. This receptor was taken from a female donor with multiple sclerosis, enrolled in a pregnancy study. Sequenced material: CD4+ T cells from peripheral blood mononuclear cells, taken before pregnancy. The CDR3 sequence is CASSVKNTGELFF. The nucleotide sequence is TGTGCCAGCAGTGTAAAGAACACCGGGGAGCTGTTTTTT.